The 7 T cell receptor beta chains below were found in one sample sequenced in a study of blood T cell repertoires in COVID-19. The repertoire was sequenced with immunoSEQ multiplex PCR; TCRdb's copy has only in-frame clones and lacks some. This table holds roughly 260,000 clones, 88% found once. Sequenced material: peripheral blood. These receptors all stem from a man between 60 and 75 years old who had recovered from COVID-19.

The CDR3 nucleotides read TGTGCCAGCAGGTATGGGACAGGGCAGGAGCAGCCCCAGCATTTT. Translated, it gives CASRYGTGQEQPQHF. V gene TRBV6-5 combines with J gene TRBJ1-5; 9 bases map to TRBD1. Germline assignment: CDR1 MNHEY and CDR2 SVGAGI. This CDR3 is 15 amino acids long. Trimming took 6 bases from V and 7 from J; bases not matched to a gene: 10.

The chain joins TRBV19 to TRBJ1-6; 8 nucleotides align to TRBD1. This CDR3 has 15 amino acids. V was pared by 0 bases and J by 10 bases, with 5 bases of the junction left unmatched. Germline loops: CDR1 LNHDA, CDR2 SQIVND (reference sequence). The CDR3 protein is CASSIDWTGRSPLHF. For the CDR3, the DNA is TGTGCCAGTAGTATAGATTGGACAGGGAGATCACCCCTCCACTTT.

V usage is TRBV6-5 and J usage is TRBJ1-1; tentative D call: TRBD1 (5 bases). Germline V gene lookup returns CDR1 MNHEY and CDR2 SVGAGI. This CDR3 has 13 amino acids. V gave up 6 bases and J gave up 3 bases, with 11 bases separating them. CDR3 nucleotides: TGTGCCAGCAGGGATACAGGATACACTGAAGCTTTCTTT. Amino acids: CASRDTGYTEAFF.

This chain joins TRBV28 and TRBJ1-4, with D possibly TRBD1 on 6 matching bases. The germline gives CDR1 MDHEN, CDR2 SYDVKM. CDR3 length equals 16 residues. Trimming removed 4 bases at V and 0 bases at J, with 12 bases between. The CDR3 DNA follows: TGTGCCAGCAGTTCGTCCCGGACAGCAACTAATGAAAAACTGTTTTTT. Translating it yields CASSSSRTATNEKLFF.

V usage is TRBV20-1 and J usage is TRBJ2-1, with 12 bases identical to TRBD2. V gave up 3 bases and J gave up 5 bases; unmatched junction bases: 8. Germline values: CDR1 DFQATT, CDR2 SNEGSKA (reference sequence). This CDR3 contains 16 residues. The CDR3 spells CSASNSLAGGNNEQFF. CDR3 in DNA: TGCAGTGCTAGTAATTCTCTAGCGGGGGGGAACAATGAGCAGTTCTTC.

The CDR3 DNA follows: TGCAGCGGAGACGAGACGGGGAGGGGAGAAAAACTGTTTTTT. This sequence encodes CSGDETGRGEKLFF. The chain is built from TRBV29-1 and TRBJ1-4, with D perhaps matching TRBD1 (5 bases). The CDR3 is made up of 14 amino acids. Per the germline V gene, CDR1 is SQVTM and CDR2 is ANQGSEA. The V end lost 7 bases, the J end lost 8 bases, and 20 bases lay between the germline ends.

This clone has a handful of counts. The rearrangement joins TRBV4-2 to TRBJ2-7, with D uncertain. The CDR3 extends over 16 amino acids. V was trimmed by 0 bases and J by 2 bases, leaving 14 bases between them. The germline V gene has CDR1 LGHNA and CDR2 YNFKEQ. CDR3 sequence (DNA): TGTGCCAGCAGCCAAGATCCGGGTTTAAGAACCTACGAGCAGTACTTC. Translated, it gives CASSQDPGLRTYEQYF.